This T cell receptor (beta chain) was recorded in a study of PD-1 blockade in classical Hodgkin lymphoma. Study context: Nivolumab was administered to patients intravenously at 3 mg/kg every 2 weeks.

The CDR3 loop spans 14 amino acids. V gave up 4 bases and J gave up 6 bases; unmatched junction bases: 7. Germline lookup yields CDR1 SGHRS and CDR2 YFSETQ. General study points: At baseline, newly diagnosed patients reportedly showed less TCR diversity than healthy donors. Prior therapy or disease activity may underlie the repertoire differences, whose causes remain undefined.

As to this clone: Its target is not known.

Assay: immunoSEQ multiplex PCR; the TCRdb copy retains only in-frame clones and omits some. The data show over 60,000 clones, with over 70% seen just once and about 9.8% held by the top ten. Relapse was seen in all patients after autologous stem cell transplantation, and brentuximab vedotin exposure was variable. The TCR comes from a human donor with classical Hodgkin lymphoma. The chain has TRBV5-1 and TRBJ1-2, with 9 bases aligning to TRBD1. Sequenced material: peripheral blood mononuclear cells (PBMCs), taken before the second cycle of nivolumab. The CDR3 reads CASSPQQGANGYTF. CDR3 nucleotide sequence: TGCGCCAGCAGCCCCCAACAGGGGGCTAATGGCTACACCTTC.